This T cell receptor beta chain was captured by sequencing in a study of immune reconstitution after stem cell transplant in scleroderma. By share, this clonotype ranks as medium-sized. The CDR3 has 14 amino acids. Trimming took off 6 bases at V and 7 bases at J, with 13 bases between the two ends. Each CDR3 protein is one row after TCRdb ran MiXCR on the RT-PCR reads. The repertoire has about 5,600 distinct CDR3 sequences, under 8.5% of them found once; the top ten carry 10%. This receptor was taken from a male donor with systemic sclerosis. The chain combines TRBV12-3 or TRBV12-4 with TRBJ1-6; possible D gene TRBD1, 5 bases. Specimen collection occurred before or after autologous hematopoietic stem cell transplantation (not recorded which). CDR3 coding DNA: TGTGCCAGCAGCCTCCAGGGTGGAAATTCACCCCTCCACTTT. This translates into CASSLQGGNSPLHF.